Listed below are T cell receptor beta chains from one sample, sequenced in a study of OX40 agonist ivuxolimab in advanced cancers. Produced via immunoSEQ multiplex PCR; TCRdb's table is partial and in-frame only. The profile covers 70,000 to 80,000 clones, with around nine tenths appearing a single time and 0.85% to 1% taken by the ten largest. The specimen was CD4+ or CD8+ T cells sorted from blood, collected in a trial of the OX40 agonist ivuxolimab. These receptors were obtained from an adult with an advanced solid tumor such as melanoma, head and neck, liver or kidney cancer. Each CDR3 is given with its conserved first and last residue. The D gene is left open where the match is weak. Clone size, where shown, is once, few, many, or a class for clones that have expanded.

CDR3 length	V gene	D gene	clone size	J gene	CDR3 protein	CDR3 DNA
15	TRBV28	TRBD1	.	TRBJ1-4	CASSLPGTGMEKLFF	TGTGCCAGCAGTTTACCCGGGACAGGAATGGAAAAACTGTTTTTT
15	TRBV25-1	.	.	TRBJ1-6	CASSELAREGAPLHF	TGTGCCAGCAGTGAATTGGCCAGGGAGGGGGCACCCCTCCACTTT
16	TRBV5-1	TRBD1	.	TRBJ2-5	CASSFSGQGSKETQYF	TGCGCCAGCAGCTTCTCGGGACAGGGATCTAAGGAGACCCAGTACTTC
19	TRBV5-4	.	.	TRBJ2-4	CASSLLTGSNSDAKNIQYF	TGTGCCAGCAGCTTGCTAACAGGGTCAAACTCAGATGCCAAAAACATTCAGTACTTC
17	TRBV19	.	once	TRBJ2-6	CASSIWGTNSGANVLTF	TGTGCCAGTAGTATTTGGGGGACAAACTCTGGGGCCAACGTCCTGACTTTC
15	TRBV6-5	TRBD1	.	TRBJ2-7	CASSYSGQGVYEQYF	TGTGCCAGCAGTTACTCGGGACAGGGGGTCTACGAGCAGTACTTC
13	TRBV19	.	.	TRBJ1-2	CASTMSGFYGYTF	TGTGCCAGTACCATGAGCGGGTTCTATGGCTACACCTTC
14	TRBV5-1	.	.	TRBJ1-1	CASTSFGGGTEAFF	TGCGCCAGCACCTCGTTCGGAGGGGGCACTGAAGCTTTCTTT
14	TRBV28	TRBD1	.	TRBJ1-1	CASSYDRGGTEAFF	TGTGCCAGCAGTTACGACAGGGGAGGCACTGAAGCTTTCTTT
16	TRBV7-2	TRBD1	few	TRBJ1-6	CASSKDRPARNSPLHF	TGTGCCAGCAGCAAGGACAGGCCGGCTAGGAATTCACCCCTCCACTTT
14	TRBV15	TRBD2	.	TRBJ2-4	CATSPASGRNIQYF	TGTGCCACCAGCCCAGCTAGCGGGAGAAACATTCAGTACTTC
16	TRBV7-2	.	few	TRBJ2-7	CASRLLRGRSSYEQYF	TGTGCCAGCAGACTATTACGGGGCCGGAGCTCCTACGAGCAGTACTTC
14	TRBV6-5	TRBD1	.	TRBJ2-7	CASSATGRAHEQYF	TGTGCCAGCAGTGCGACAGGGAGAGCCCACGAGCAGTACTTC
16	TRBV4-1	TRBD1	.	TRBJ1-1	CASSHTRTGVIPEAFF	TGCGCCAGCAGCCACACAAGGACAGGGGTAATACCCGAAGCTTTCTTT
12	TRBV7-9	.	.	TRBJ2-5	CASTRGLETQYF	TGTGCCAGCACCCGAGGGTTAGAGACCCAGTACTTC
15	TRBV6-5	.	.	TRBJ1-5	CASRRAGLDNQPQHF	TGTGCCAGCAGACGGGCGGGTCTGGACAATCAGCCCCAGCATTTT
14	TRBV6-6	.	.	TRBJ1-6	CASSYERQNSPLHF	TGTGCCAGCAGTTACGAACGACAGAATTCACCCCTCCACTTT
13	TRBV29-1	.	.	TRBJ2-2	CSVDPSLTGELFF	TGCAGCGTTGATCCGTCCCTAACCGGGGAGCTGTTTTTT
14	TRBV9	.	.	TRBJ2-4	CASSTRGDKNIQYF	TGTGCCAGCAGCACCAGGGGGGACAAAAACATTCAGTACTTC
14	TRBV2	.	.	TRBJ2-3	CASSDLILSDTQYF	TGTGCCAGCAGTGATCTAATATTATCAGATACGCAGTATTTT
13	TRBV9	.	.	TRBJ2-7	CASSAYTGTEQYF	TGTGCCAGCAGCGCCTACACCGGGACAGAGCAGTACTTC
13	TRBV7-7	.	once	TRBJ2-3	CASSLRPGDTQYF	TGTGCTAGCAGCTTAAGACCCGGGGATACGCAGTATTTT
14	TRBV28	TRBD1	.	TRBJ1-2	CASSEGQGEYGYTF	TGTGCCAGCAGTGAGGGACAGGGAGAGTATGGCTACACCTTC